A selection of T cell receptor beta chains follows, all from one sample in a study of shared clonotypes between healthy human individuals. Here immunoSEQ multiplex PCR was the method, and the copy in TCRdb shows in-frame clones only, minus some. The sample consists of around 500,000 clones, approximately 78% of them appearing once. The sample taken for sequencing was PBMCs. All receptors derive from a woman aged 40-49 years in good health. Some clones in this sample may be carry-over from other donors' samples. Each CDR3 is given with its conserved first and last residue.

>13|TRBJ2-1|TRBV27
CASRQSSYNEQFF
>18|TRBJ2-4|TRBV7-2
CASSLGRASGRADNIQYF
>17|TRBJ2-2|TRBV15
CATSRALLAAGTGELFF
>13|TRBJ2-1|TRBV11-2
CASSSWTSGEQFF
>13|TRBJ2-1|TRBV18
CASSPGRYNEQFF
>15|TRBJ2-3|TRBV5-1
CASSLGGRATDTQYF
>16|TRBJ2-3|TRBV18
CASSPSTGGGTDTQYF
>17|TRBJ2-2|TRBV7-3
CASSFGPGQGLAGELFF
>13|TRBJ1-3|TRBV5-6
CASSLDRADTIYF
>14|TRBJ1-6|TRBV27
CASRRVGDDSPLHF
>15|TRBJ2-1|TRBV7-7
CASSIGLAVYNEQFF
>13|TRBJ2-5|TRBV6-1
CATTLAGLETQYF
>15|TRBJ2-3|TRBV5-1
CASSPRGRSTDTQYF
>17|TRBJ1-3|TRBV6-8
CASSYSWPGKGGNTIYF
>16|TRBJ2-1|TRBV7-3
CASSLIGSGLVNEQFF
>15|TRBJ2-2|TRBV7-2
CASSPGQLSTGELFF
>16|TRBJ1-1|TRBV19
CASSTLSRGWNTEAFF
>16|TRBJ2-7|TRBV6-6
CASSSSRDRATYEQYF
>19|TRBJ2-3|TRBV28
CASSFTISNSYLNTDTQYF
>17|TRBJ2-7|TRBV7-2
CASSLAVSGGPPYEQYF
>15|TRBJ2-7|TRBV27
CASSLSPQGFVGQYF
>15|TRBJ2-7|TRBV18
CASSPPLRVGYEQYF
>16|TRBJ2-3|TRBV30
CAWSVIQGFGTDTQYF